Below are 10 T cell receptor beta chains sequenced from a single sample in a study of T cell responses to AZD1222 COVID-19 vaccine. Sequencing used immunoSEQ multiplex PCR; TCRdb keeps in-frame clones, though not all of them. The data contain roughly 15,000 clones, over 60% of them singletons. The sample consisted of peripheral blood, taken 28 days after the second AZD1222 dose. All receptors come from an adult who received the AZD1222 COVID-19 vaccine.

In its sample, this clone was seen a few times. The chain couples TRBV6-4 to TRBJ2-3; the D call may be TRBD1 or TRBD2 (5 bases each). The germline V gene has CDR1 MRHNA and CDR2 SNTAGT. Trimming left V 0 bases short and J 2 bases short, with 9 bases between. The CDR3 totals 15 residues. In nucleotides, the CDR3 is TGTGCCAGCAGTGACTCCGGGACGACCACAGATACGCAGTATTTT. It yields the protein CASSDSGTTTDTQYF.

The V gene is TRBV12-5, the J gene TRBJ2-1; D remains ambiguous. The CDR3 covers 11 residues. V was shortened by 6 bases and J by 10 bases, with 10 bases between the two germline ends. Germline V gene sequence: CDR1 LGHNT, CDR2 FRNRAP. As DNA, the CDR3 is TGTGCTAGTGGCCGCCTGGGAGAGCAGTTCTTC. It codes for CASGRLGEQFF. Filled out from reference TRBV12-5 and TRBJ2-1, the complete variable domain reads DARVTQTPRHKVTEMGQEVTMRCQPILGHNTVFWYRQTMMQGLELLAYFRNRAPLDDSGMPKDRFSAEMPDATLATLKIQPSEPRDSAVYFCASGRLGEQFFGPGTRLTVL.

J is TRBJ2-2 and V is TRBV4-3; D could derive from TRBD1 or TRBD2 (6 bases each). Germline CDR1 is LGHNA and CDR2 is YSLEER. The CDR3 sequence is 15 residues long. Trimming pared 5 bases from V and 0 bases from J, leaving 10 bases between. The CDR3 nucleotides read TGCGCCAGCAGCAGGGGGGTGACGAACACCGGGGAGCTGTTTTTT. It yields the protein CASSRGVTNTGELFF.

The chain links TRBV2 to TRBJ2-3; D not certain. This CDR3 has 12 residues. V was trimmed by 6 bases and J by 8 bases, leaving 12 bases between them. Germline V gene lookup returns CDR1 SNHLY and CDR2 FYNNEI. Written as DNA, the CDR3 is TGTGCCAGCAGAGAAACTTCGGGTACGCAGTATTTT. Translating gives CASRETSGTQYF.

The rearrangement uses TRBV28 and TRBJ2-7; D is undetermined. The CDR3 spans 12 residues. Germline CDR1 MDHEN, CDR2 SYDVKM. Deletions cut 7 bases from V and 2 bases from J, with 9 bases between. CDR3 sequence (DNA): TGTGCCAGCACTGGGGTTACCTACGAGCAGTACTTC. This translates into CASTGVTYEQYF.

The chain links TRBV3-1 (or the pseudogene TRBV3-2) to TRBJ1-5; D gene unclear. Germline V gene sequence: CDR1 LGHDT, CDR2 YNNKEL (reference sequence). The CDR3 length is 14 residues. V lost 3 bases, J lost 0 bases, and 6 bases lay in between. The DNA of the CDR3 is TGTGCCAGCAGCCATCCGGGTAGCAATCAGCCCCAGCATTTT. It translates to CASSHPGSNQPQHF.

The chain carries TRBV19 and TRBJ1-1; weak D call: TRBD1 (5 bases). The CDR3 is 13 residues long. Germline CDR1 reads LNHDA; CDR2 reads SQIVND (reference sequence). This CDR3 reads CATGVNLNTEAFF. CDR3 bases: TGTGCTACGGGGGTCAATTTGAACACTGAAGCTTTCTTT.

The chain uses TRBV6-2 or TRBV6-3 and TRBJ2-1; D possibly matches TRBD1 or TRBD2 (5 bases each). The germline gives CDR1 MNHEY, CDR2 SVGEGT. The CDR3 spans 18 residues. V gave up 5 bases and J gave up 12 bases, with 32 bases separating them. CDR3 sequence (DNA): TGTGCCAGCAGTATCCGGGATATTGCACTTCTGGGGGATAGGGGGCAGTTCTTC. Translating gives CASSIRDIALLGDRGQFF.

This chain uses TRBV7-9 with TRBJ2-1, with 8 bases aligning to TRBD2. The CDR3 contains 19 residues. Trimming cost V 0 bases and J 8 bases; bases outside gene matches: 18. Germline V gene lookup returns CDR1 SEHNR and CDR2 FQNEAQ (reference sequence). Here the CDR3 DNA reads TGTGCCAGCAGCTTAGCGTCGGGCGGGACTAGAGGTGGGACGCATGAGCAGTTCTTC. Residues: CASSLASGGTRGGTHEQFF.

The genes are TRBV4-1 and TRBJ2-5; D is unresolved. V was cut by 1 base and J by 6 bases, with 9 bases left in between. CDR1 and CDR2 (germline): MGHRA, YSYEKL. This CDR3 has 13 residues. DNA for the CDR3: TGCGCCAGCAGCCAAGCCTGGGGTAAGACCCAGTACTTC. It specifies CASSQAWGKTQYF.